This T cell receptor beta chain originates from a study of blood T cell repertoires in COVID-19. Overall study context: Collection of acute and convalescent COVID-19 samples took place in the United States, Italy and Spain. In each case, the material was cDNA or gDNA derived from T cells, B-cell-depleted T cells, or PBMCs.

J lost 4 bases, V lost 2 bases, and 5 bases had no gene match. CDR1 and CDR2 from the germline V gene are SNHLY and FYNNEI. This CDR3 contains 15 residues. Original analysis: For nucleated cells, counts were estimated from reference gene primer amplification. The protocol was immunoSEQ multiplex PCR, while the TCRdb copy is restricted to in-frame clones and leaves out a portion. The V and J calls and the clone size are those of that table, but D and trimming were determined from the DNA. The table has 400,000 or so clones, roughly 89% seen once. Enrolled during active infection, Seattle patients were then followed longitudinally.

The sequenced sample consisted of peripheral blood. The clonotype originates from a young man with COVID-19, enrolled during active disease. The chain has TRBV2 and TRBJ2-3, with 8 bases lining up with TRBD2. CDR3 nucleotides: TGTGCCAGCAGTGAACGGGCGGGGGGCGCAGATACGCAGTATTTT. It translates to CASSERAGGADTQYF.